This T cell receptor beta chain comes out of a study of CD8+ T cells in alopecia areata. This clone was observed a handful of times. The antigen is not known. RNA extraction and reverse transcription yielded cDNA as sequencing template. Libraries were prepared by immunoSEQ multiplex PCR; TCRdb keeps only in-frame clonotypes and omits some of them. The sample holds over 150,000 clones, roughly three fifths seen once. It was from PBMCs that CD4+ and CD8+ T cells were sorted. Study outcomes and limitations: Scalp samples also contribute reads from the resident alphabeta T cells found in normal skin. Patients displayed less clarity in TCR sharing than mice, a finding possibly related to HLA.

The V end lost 1 base, the J end lost 8 bases, and 17 bases lay between the germline ends. CDR3 size: 15 residues. Germline lookup yields CDR1 MNHEY and CDR2 SVGAGI. This clonotype was sampled from a human donor in good health. The chain carries TRBV6-5 and TRBJ1-1; D may be TRBD1 (6 bases). Sequencing was carried out using CD8+ T cells sorted from blood. CDR3: CASSYFNRVGYEAFF. DNA of the CDR3: TGTGCCAGCAGTTACTTCAACAGGGTCGGATACGAAGCTTTCTTT.